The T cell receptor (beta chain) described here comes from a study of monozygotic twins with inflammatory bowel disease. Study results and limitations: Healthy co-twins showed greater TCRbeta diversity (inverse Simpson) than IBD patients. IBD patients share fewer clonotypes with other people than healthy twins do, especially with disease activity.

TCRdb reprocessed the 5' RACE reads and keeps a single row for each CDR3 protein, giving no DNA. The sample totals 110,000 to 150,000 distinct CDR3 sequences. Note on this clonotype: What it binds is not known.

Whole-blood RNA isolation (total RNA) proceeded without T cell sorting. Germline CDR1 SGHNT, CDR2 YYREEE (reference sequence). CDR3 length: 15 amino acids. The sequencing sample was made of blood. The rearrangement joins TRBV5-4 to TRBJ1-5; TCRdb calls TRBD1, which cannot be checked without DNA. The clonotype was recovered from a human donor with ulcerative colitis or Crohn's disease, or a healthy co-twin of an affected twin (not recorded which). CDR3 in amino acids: CASSLDRGRGQPQHF.